Listed below are T cell receptor beta chains from one sample, sequenced in a study of cytomegalovirus exposure and HLA in healthy donors. Some clones are missing from TCRdb's copy, which holds only in-frame ones; the method was immunoSEQ multiplex PCR. The sample holds about 140,000 clones, 82% seen once. The source material was PBMCs. The receptor set was obtained from a male donor in good health and CMV-seronegative. Each CDR3 is given with its conserved first and last residue. Some rows have no size entry. The others give once, few or many, or a class for an expanded clone.

V gene	J gene	CDR3 length	clone size	CDR3 protein
TRBV27	TRBJ2-7	14	-	CARRWREGTYEQYF
TRBV19	TRBJ2-5	16	-	CASRRTGGVGKETQYF
TRBV28	TRBJ1-2	14	-	CASRRTGESYGYTF
TRBV28	TRBJ2-1	14	-	CASSPEGVRNEQFF
TRBV5-8	TRBJ1-6	16	-	CASSLVGSSYNSPLHF
TRBV29-1	TRBJ2-1	17	-	CSVERGTSGGAYNEQFF
TRBV7-2	TRBJ2-1	16	-	CASSSPGLAGEDEQFF
TRBV18	TRBJ2-1	17	-	CASSPRGAGETYNEQFF
TRBV27	TRBJ2-1	13	-	CASSLMSNNEQFF
TRBV5-8	TRBJ1-2	13	few	CASSLGQSYGYTF